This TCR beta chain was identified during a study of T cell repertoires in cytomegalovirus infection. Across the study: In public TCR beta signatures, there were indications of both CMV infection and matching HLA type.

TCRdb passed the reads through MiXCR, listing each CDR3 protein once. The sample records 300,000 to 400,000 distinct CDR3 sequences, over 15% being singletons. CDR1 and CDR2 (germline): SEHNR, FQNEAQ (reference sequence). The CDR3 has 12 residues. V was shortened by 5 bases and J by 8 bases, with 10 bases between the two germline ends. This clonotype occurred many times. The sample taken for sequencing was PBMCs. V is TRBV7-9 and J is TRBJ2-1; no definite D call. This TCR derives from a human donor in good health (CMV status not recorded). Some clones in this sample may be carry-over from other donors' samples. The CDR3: CASSPNWDEQFF. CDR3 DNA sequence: TGTGCCAGCAGCCCGAATTGGGATGAGCAGTTCTTC.